This T cell receptor (beta chain) was recorded in a study of blood T cells in healthy people across ages. Study-wide findings and caveats: Per million T cells, TCR beta diversity dropped about linearly as age rose.

Concerning this clonotype: What it binds is not known.

V shed 5 bases, J shed 7 bases, and the junction held 8 bases outside the gene matches. The CDR3 is 14 amino acids. It was with a sample-barcoded 5' primer and a J-beta primer mix that a second PCR of roughly 7 to 12 cycles was run. TCRdb re-analysed the 5' RACE reads in MiXCR, keeping a single row per CDR3 protein. The sample lists 700,000 or so distinct CDR3 sequences; less than 45% were seen once. The people who gave samples were healthy Caucasians from Russia, aged about 6 to 100. For every donor, a draw yielded 7.5 to 10 milliliters of peripheral blood. The chain is built from TRBV12-3 or TRBV12-4 and TRBJ2-1, with 7 bases matching TRBD2. This receptor was obtained from an older man in good health. The sample comprised blood. In DNA, the CDR3 is TGTGCCAGCAGTCGAGCGGGACCCATGAATGAGCAGTTCTTC. This encodes CASSRAGPMNEQFF.